This TCR beta chain was identified during a study of shared T cell receptors in the human thymus. Trimming cost V 6 bases and J 1 base; bases outside gene matches: 5. This CDR3 has 15 residues. Germline V gene lookup returns CDR1 LNHDA and CDR2 SQIVND (reference sequence). This clone was counted only a few times. The method was immunoSEQ multiplex PCR; TCRdb's version includes in-frame clones alone and lacks a portion of them. The sample contains 600,000 to 900,000 clones, 70% to 90% of which appear only once. The same data also went into a second study, on human thymus T cells. That source reports: Within thymic and blood repertoires, V and J gene usage appeared to be biased. Related work showed strongly overlapping thymic repertoires across unrelated individuals.

The receptor was derived from a girl less than two years old with a congenital heart defect. Sequencing input: thymocytes. The V call is TRBV19, the J call TRBJ1-4; 7 bases are a match to TRBD1. Here the CDR3 DNA reads TGTGCCAGTAGGGGCAGACAGGGAACTAATGAAAAACTGTTTTTT. Its translation: CASRGRQGTNEKLFF.